The next 3 T cell receptor beta chains were all read from a single sample in a study of T cells in Graves' hyperthyroidism and ophthalmopathy. Amplified TCR beta CDR3 regions came from RNA transcripts. Researchers ran a first-round RT-PCR on the TCR CDR3 using the HTBI primer set. MiXCR was run by TCRdb on the multiplex PCR reads, yielding one entry per CDR3 protein. Among about 400,000 distinct CDR3 sequences listed, under 15% were seen once. The sample consisted of blood. These receptors all stem from a woman in her 30s with Graves' hyperthyroidism.

This clonotype was seen a few times. The chain links TRBV5-1 to TRBJ2-7; D unresolved. Trimming stripped 2 bases from V and 0 bases from J, with 9 bases between. This CDR3 spans 14 amino acids. Per the germline V gene, CDR1 is SGHRS and CDR2 is YFSETQ. The CDR3 nucleotides read TGCGCCAGCAGCTTCGACGGCGGCTCCTACGAGCAGTACTTC. Its translation: CASSFDGGSYEQYF. Variable domain in full (rest from reference TRBV5-1 and TRBJ2-7): KAGVTQTPRYLIKTRGQQVTLSCSPISGHRSVSWYQQTPGQGLQFLFEYFSETQRNKGNFPGRFSGRQFSNSRSEMNVSTLELGDSALYLCASSFDGGSYEQYFGPGTRLTVT.

This clonotype was detected ten times or more. The rearrangement joins TRBV20-1 to TRBJ2-1; D gene unclear. CDR1 and CDR2 (germline): DFQATT, SNEGSKA (reference sequence). The CDR3 totals 13 residues. V was shortened by 3 bases and J by 4 bases, with 10 bases between the two germline ends. CDR3 amino acids: CSASSGSYNEQFF. The CDR3 DNA reads as TGCAGTGCTAGTTCCGGGTCGTACAATGAGCAGTTCTTC.

This clonotype was detected a few times. The rearrangement joins TRBV20-1 to TRBJ2-1; TRBD2 matches 7 bases. Per germline, CDR1 DFQATT and CDR2 SNEGSKA (reference sequence). V lost 3 bases and J lost 3; bases outside the gene matches: 5. The CDR3 covers 14 residues. The CDR3 DNA reads TGCAGTGCTAGTCCTAGCGGAGACTACAATGAGCAGTTCTTC. Amino acids: CSASPSGDYNEQFF.